The present TCR beta chain was sequenced within a study of CD8+CD57+ T cells in acquired aplastic anemia. For sequencing, patients were chosen who had shown expansion of CD8+CD57+ cells by flow cytometry. For CDR3 and TCR beta VDJ profiling, genomic DNA was the template used. TCRdb ran MiXCR on the reads and lists one entry per CDR3 protein. The data show approximately 190,000 distinct CDR3 sequences, under 55% seen once. This clonotype has a count of ten or more. The clonotype comes from a human donor with aplastic anemia. The sample comprised sorted CD4+, CD8+, or CD8+CD57+ T cells (not recorded which) from PBMCs.

CDR3 sequence reads: CASSMPRGGRYNEQFF. CDR3 nucleotide sequence: TGTGCCAGTAGTATGCCCCGCGGGGGCCGGTACAATGAGCAGTTCTTC. The chain is built from TRBV19 and TRBJ2-1; the D gene is possibly TRBD2 (7 bases). V lost 3 bases and J 4 bases, leaving 16 bases between the germline ends. CDR3 length equals 16 residues. From germline, CDR1 is LNHDA and CDR2 SQIVND (reference sequence).